The 5 T cell receptor beta chains below all came from one sample that was sequenced in a study of T cells in localized non-small cell lung cancer. The method was immunoSEQ multiplex PCR; TCRdb's version includes in-frame clones alone and lacks a portion of them. The data hold about 40,000 clones, with approximately 86% observed a single time. The sequencing here drew on peripheral blood, taken before any cancer treatment. Receptor source: a man aged 18 to 50 with stage I lung adenocarcinoma.

The chain employs TRBV7-9 and TRBJ2-1; 11 bases align to TRBD2. With 6 bases clipped from V and 0 bases from J, the junction kept 7 bases outside the gene matches. The germline CDR1 and CDR2 sequences are SEHNR and FQNEAQ (reference sequence). CDR3 length equals 17 residues. CDR3 residues: CASRNTSGGHSYNEQFF. Written as DNA, the CDR3 is TGTGCCAGCAGGAACACTAGCGGGGGCCACTCCTACAATGAGCAGTTCTTC.

This chain links TRBV7-2 with TRBJ2-1; perhaps TRBD2 as D (6 bases). This CDR3 comprises 16 residues. Trimming left V 3 bases short and J 1 base short, with 13 bases between. Germline CDR1 reads SGHTA; CDR2 reads FQGNSA. This CDR3 is CASSLGYGGSYNEQFF. The CDR3 bases are TGTGCCAGCAGCTTGGGATATGGGGGGTCCTACAATGAGCAGTTCTTC. The variable domain in full, completed from reference TRBV7-2 and TRBJ2-1, reads GAGVSQSPSNKVTEKGKDVELRCDPISGHTALYWYRQSLGQGLEFLIYFQGNSAPDKSGLPSDRFSAERTGGSVSTLTIQRTQQEDSAVYLCASSLGYGGSYNEQFFGPGTRLTVL.

The rearrangement links TRBV18 to TRBJ1-6; 7 bases align to TRBD1. The CDR3 runs 13 residues. Germline V CDR1 and CDR2: KGHSH, LQKENI. The V and J ends lost 8 bases and 5 bases, in that order; junction bases with no gene match: 3. The CDR3 loop reads CASQGQDNSPLHF. The CDR3 coding sequence is TGTGCCAGCCAAGGACAGGATAATTCACCCCTCCACTTT.

The chain combines TRBV7-9 with TRBJ2-5, with TRBD1 matching 7 bases. V trimming: 4 bases; J trimming: 1 base; junction bases outside the gene matches: 6. The V gene's germline CDR1 is SEHNR and CDR2 FQNEAQ (reference sequence). This CDR3 comprises 15 residues. In nucleotides, the CDR3 is TGTGCCAGCAGCTCATACTACAGGGGCCAAGAGACCCAGTACTTC. Amino acids: CASSSYYRGQETQYF.

The sample holds one count of this clone. The J gene is TRBJ2-7, the V gene TRBV11-3; D is tentatively TRBD1 or TRBD2 (6 bases each). From germline, CDR1 is SGHNT and CDR2 YENEEA. CDR3 size: 15 residues. Trimming left V 1 base short and J 2 bases short, with 12 bases between. In nucleotides, the CDR3 is TGTGCCAGCAGCTTAGGAGGGGGGCGAACCTACGAGCAGTACTTC. Translated: CASSLGGGRTYEQYF.